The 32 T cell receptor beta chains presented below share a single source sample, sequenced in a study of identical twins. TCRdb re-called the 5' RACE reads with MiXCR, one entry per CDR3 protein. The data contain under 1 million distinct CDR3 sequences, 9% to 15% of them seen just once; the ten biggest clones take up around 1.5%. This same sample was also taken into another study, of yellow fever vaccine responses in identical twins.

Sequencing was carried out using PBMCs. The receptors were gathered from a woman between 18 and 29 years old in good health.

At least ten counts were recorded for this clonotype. The DNA of the CDR3 is TGCGCCAGCAGCCTGGGGACTCAAGAGACCCAGTACTTC. This encodes CASSLGTQETQYF. This chain links TRBV5-1 with TRBJ2-5, with D perhaps matching TRBD2 (6 bases). V lost 4 bases and J lost 2, with 9 bases in between. CDR1 is SGHRS, CDR2 YFSETQ, per germline. The CDR3 has 13 amino acids.

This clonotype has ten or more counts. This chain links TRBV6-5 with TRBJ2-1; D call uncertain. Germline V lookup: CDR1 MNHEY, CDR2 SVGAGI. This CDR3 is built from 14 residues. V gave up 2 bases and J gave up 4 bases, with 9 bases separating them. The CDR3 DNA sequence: TGTGCCAGCAGTTACCTGGACGGATACAATGAGCAGTTCTTC. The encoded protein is CASSYLDGYNEQFF.

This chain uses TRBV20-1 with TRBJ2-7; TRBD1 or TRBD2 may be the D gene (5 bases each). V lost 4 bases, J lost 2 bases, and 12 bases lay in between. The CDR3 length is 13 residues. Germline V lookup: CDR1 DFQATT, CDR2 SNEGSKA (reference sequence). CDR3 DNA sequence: TGCAGTGCTACCGACGGGACCGCCTACGAGCAGTACTTC. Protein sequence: CSATDGTAYEQYF.

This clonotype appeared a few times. The chain's CDR3 is CASSPQGLTF. CDR3 nucleotides: TGTGCCAGCAGCCCACAGGGACTAACCTTC. The chain links TRBV9 to TRBJ1-2, with TRBD1 as a possible D gene (6 bases). The germline gives CDR1 SGDLS, CDR2 YYNGEE. The V gene lost 4 bases and the J gene lost 14 bases, with 12 bases spanning the gap. This CDR3 comprises 10 residues.

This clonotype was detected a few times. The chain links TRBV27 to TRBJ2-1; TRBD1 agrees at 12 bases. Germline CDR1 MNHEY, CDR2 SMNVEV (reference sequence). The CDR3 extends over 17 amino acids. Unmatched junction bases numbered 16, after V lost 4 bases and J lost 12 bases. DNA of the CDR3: TGTGCCAGCAGTTCACATTACCGGGACAGGGGGCGCTTAGGGCAGTTCTTC. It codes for CASSSHYRDRGRLGQFF.

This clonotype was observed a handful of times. Here the CDR3 reads CASSGPGQGVHEQFF. The CDR3, as DNA: TGTGCCAGCAGTGGACCGGGACAGGGGGTACATGAGCAGTTCTTC. The chain couples TRBV6-1 to TRBJ2-1, with TRBD1 matching 11 bases. The CDR3 is 15 residues long. The germline V gene has CDR1 MNHNS and CDR2 SASEGT. V gave up 4 bases and J gave up 8 bases; unmatched junction bases: 7.

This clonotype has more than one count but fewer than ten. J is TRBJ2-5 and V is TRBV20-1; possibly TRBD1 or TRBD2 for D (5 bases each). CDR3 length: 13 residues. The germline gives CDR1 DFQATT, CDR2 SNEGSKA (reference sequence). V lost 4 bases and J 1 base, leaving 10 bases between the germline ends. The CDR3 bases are TGCAGTGCTACGGGGACGGCCCAAGAGACCCAGTACTTC. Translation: CSATGTAQETQYF.

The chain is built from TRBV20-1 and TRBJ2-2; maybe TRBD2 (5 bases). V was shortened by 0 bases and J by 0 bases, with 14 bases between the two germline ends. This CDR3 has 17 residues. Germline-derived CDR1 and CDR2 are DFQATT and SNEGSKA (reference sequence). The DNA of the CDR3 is TGCAGTGCTAGAGATCTGGTTACCGGGGCGAACACCGGGGAGCTGTTTTTT. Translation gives CSARDLVTGANTGELFF.

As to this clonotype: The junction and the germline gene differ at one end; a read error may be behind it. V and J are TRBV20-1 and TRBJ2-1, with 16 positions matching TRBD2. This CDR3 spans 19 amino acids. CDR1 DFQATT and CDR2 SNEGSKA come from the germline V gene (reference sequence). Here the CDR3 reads CRARAPGTSGRASYNEQFF. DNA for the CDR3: TGCAGGGCTAGAGCCCCCGGGACTAGCGGGAGGGCGTCCTACAATGAGCAGTTCTTC.

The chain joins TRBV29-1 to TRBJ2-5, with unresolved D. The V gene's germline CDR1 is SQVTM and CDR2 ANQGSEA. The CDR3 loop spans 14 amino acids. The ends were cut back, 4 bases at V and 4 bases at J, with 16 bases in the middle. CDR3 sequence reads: CSVGPRWAPETQYF. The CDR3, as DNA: TGCAGCGTTGGTCCACGGTGGGCCCCAGAGACCCAGTACTTC.

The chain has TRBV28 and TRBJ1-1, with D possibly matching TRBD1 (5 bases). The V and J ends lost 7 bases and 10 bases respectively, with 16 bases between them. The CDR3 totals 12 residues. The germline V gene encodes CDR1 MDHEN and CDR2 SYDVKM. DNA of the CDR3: TGTGCCAGCACCCTGGGGGGATATGGAGCTTTCTTT. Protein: CASTLGGYGAFF.

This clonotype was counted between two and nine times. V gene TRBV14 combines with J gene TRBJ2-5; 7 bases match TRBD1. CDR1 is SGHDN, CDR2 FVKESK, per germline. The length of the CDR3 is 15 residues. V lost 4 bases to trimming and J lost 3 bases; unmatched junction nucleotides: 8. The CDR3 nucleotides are TGTGCCAGCAGCCTTTTACCGGGACAGAAAGAGACCCAGTACTTC. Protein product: CASSLLPGQKETQYF.

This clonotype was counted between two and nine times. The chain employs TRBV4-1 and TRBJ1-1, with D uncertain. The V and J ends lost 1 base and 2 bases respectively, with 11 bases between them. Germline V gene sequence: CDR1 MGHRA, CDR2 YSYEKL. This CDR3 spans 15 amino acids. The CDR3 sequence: CASSQGPASNTEAFF. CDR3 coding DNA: TGCGCCAGCAGCCAAGGACCAGCGTCTAACACTGAAGCTTTCTTT.

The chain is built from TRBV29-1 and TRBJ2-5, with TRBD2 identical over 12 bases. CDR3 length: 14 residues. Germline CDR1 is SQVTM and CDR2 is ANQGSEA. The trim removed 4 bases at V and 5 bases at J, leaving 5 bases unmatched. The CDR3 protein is CSVVTSGSAETQYF. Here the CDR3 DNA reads TGCAGCGTTGTGACTAGCGGGAGCGCTGAGACCCAGTACTTC. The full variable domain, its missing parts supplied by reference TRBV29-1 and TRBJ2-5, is SAVISQKPSRDICQRGTSLTIQCQVDSQVTMMFWYRQQPGQSLTLIATANQGSEATYESGFVIDKFPISRPNLTFSTLTVSNMSPEDSSIYLCSVVTSGSAETQYFGPGTRLLVL.

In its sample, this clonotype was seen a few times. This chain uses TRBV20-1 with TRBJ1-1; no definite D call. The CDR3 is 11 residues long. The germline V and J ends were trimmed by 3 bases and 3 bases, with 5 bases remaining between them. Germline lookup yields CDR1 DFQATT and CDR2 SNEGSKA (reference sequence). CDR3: CSARQYTEAFF. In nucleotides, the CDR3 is TGCAGTGCTAGGCAGTACACTGAAGCTTTCTTT.

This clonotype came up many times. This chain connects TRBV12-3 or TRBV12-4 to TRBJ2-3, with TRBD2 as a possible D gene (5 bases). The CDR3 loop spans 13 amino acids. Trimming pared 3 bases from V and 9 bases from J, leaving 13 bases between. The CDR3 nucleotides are TGTGCCAGCAGTTTTACCGGTAGCGACACGCAGTATTTT. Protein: CASSFTGSDTQYF.

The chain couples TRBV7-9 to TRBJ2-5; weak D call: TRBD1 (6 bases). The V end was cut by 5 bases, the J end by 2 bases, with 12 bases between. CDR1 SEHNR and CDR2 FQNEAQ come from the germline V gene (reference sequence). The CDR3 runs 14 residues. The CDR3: CASSQWTVQETQYF. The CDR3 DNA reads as TGTGCCAGCAGCCAGTGGACAGTTCAAGAGACCCAGTACTTC.

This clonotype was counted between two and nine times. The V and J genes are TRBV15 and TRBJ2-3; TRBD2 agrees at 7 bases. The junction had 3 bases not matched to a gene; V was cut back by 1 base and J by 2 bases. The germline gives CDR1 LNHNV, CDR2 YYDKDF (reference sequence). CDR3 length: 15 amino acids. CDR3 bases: TGTGCCACCAGCAGAGGGGGGGGATACACAGATACGCAGTATTTT. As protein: CATSRGGGYTDTQYF.

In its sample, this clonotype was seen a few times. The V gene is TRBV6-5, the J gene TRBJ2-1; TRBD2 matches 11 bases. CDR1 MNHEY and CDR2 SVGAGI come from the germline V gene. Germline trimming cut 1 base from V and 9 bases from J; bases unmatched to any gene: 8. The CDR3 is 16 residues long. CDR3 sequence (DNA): TGTGCCAGCAGTTACTGGGTAGCGGGAGGGCCAAGTGAGCAGTTCTTC. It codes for CASSYWVAGGPSEQFF.

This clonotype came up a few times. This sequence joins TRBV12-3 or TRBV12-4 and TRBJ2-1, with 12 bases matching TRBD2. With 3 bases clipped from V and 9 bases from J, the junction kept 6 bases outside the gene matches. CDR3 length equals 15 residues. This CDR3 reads CASSFGTSGFVEQFF. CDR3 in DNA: TGTGCCAGCAGTTTCGGGACTAGCGGGTTTGTTGAGCAGTTCTTC.

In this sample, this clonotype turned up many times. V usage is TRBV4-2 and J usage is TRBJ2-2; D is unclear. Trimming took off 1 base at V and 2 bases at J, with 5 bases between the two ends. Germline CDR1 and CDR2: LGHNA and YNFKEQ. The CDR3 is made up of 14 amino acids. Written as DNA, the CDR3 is TGTGCCAGCAGCCAAGGAATTAACACCGGGGAGCTGTTTTTT. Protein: CASSQGINTGELFF.

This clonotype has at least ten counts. The CDR3 region is CASSEGRAQQYV. As DNA, the CDR3 is TGCGCCAGCAGTGAGGGGAGGGCCCAGCAGTACGTC. This chain uses TRBV10-2 with TRBJ2-7, with TRBD2 identical over 7 bases. Losses at the gene ends were 2 bases for V and 8 bases for J; bases not matched to a gene: 3. The CDR3 runs to 12 residues. Germline assignment: CDR1 WSHSY and CDR2 SAAADI.

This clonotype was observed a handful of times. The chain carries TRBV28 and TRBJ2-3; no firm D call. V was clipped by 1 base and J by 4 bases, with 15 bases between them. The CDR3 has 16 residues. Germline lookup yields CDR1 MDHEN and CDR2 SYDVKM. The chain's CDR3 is CASSLLDPGRADTQYF. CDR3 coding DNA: TGTGCCAGCAGTTTATTGGATCCCGGTCGGGCAGATACGCAGTATTTT.

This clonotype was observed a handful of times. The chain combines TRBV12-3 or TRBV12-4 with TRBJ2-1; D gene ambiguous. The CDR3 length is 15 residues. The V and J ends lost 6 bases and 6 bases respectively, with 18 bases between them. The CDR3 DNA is TGTGCCAGCAGCCCACCACCTCTAGTCCCCAATGAGCAGTTCTTC. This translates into CASSPPPLVPNEQFF.

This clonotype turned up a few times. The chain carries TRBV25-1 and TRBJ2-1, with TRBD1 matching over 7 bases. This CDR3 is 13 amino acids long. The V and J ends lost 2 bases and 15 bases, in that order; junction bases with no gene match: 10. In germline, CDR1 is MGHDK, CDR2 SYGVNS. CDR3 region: CASSEANRGYRFF. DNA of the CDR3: TGTGCCAGCAGTGAAGCTAACAGGGGATATCGGTTCTTC.

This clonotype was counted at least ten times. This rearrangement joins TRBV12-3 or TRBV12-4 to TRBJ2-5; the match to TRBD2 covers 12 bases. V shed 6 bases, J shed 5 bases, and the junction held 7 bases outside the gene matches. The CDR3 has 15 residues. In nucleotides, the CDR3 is TGTGCCAGCAGCCCCGGACTAGCGGGGAGGGAGACCCAGTACTTC. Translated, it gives CASSPGLAGRETQYF.

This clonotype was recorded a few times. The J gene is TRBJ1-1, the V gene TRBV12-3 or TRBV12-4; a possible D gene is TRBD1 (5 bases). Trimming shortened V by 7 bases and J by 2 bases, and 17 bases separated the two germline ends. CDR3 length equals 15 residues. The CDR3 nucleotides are TGTGCCAGCACATTCCTTTCAGGGTTTAACACTGAAGCTTTCTTT. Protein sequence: CASTFLSGFNTEAFF.

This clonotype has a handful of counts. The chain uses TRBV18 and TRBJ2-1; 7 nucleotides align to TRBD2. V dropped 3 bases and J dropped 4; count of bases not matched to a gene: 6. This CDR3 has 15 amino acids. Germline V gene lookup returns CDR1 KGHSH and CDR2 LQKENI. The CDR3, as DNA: TGTGCCAGCTCACCGCGGGGGACGGAATACAATGAGCAGTTCTTC. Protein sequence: CASSPRGTEYNEQFF.

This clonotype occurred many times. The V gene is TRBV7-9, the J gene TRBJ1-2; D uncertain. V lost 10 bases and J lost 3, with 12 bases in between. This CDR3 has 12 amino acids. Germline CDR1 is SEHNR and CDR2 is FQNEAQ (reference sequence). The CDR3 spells CAIDGPYYGYTF. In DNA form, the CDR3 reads TGTGCCATCGACGGTCCTTACTATGGCTACACCTTC.

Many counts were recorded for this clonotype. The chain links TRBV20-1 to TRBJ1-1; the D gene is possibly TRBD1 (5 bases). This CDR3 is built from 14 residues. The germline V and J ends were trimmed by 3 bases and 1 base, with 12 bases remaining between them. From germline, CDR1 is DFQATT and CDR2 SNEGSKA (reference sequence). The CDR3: CSASGLGGNTEAFF. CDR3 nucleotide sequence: TGCAGTGCTAGTGGGCTGGGGGGGAACACTGAAGCTTTCTTT.

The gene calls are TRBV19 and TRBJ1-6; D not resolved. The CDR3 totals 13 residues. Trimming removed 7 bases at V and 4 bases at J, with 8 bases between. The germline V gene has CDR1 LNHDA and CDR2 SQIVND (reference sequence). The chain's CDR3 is CASTDGYNSPLHF. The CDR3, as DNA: TGTGCCAGTACGGACGGATATAATTCACCCCTCCACTTT.

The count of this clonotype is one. The CDR3: CSVRTGGYMGYTF. DNA of the CDR3: TGCAGCGTTAGGACAGGGGGATATATGGGCTACACCTTC. The chain joins TRBV29-1 to TRBJ1-2; 10 nucleotides match TRBD1. V shed 5 bases, J shed 8 bases, and the junction held 8 bases outside the gene matches. The CDR3 is 13 amino acids. Germline assignment: CDR1 SQVTM and CDR2 ANQGSEA.